This TCR beta chain came from a study of T cell changes during pregnancy in multiple sclerosis. Using immunoSEQ multiplex PCR, the repertoire was profiled, and TCRdb retains in-frame clones only, with some absent. The table has under 90,000 clones, 80% to 95% seen once. The clonotype originates from a female donor in good health, enrolled as a control in a pregnancy study. The sample here was peripheral blood, taken after pregnancy.

As DNA, the CDR3 is TGTGCCAGCAGCTTAAGGGACATACGTACCTACGAGCAGTACTTC. Amino acids: CASSLRDIRTYEQYF. The chain links TRBV7-9 to TRBJ2-7; a weak D match, TRBD1 (6 bases). Germline CDR1 is SEHNR and CDR2 is FQNEAQ (reference sequence). Trimming took off 2 bases at V and 2 bases at J, with 13 bases between the two ends. This CDR3 has 15 amino acids.